One sample yielded the 3 T cell receptor beta chains listed below, sequenced in a study of cytomegalovirus exposure and HLA in healthy donors. The PCR was carried out with 60 Vbeta primers and 13 Jbeta primers. TCRdb's copy holds only in-frame clones and misses some; the assay was immunoSEQ multiplex PCR. Of about 130,000 clones in the sample, 6.5% to 9.5% are singletons; the top ten hold 5.5%. Sequencing used PBMCs. These receptors were taken from a man aged 40-49 years in good health and CMV-seronegative.

This clone was picked up a small number of times. This chain joins TRBV11-3 and TRBJ2-7, with TRBD1 matching 8 bases. Germline values: CDR1 SGHNT, CDR2 YENEEA. This CDR3 comprises 15 residues. After removal of 5 bases from V and 1 base from J, the junction contained 7 bases not matched to a gene. The CDR3 DNA reads TGTGCCAGCAGCCCTGGGACAGGAACATCCTACGAGCAGTACTTC. The encoded protein is CASSPGTGTSYEQYF.

Only a few counts were recorded for this clone. The chain links TRBV19 to TRBJ1-6; TRBD1 is a possible D gene (5 bases). Trimming removed 5 bases from V and 7 bases from J, with 15 bases in between. The CDR3 consists of 15 residues. Germline lookup yields CDR1 LNHDA and CDR2 SQIVND (reference sequence). The CDR3 protein is CASSPPVGANSPLHF. CDR3 bases: TGTGCCAGTAGTCCGCCCGTTGGGGCAAATTCACCCCTCCACTTT.

This clone occurred a few times. The V call is TRBV9, the J call TRBJ2-7; D remains ambiguous. Trimming left V 2 bases short and J 2 bases short, with 8 bases between. Germline V gene lookup returns CDR1 SGDLS and CDR2 YYNGEE. The CDR3 loop spans 13 amino acids. The CDR3 loop reads CASSVGMTYEQYF. DNA for the CDR3: TGTGCCAGCAGCGTTGGCATGACCTACGAGCAGTACTTC.